Listed here are 2 T cell receptor beta chains from one sample, sequenced in a study of blood T cells in healthy people across ages. With a J-beta primer mix and a sample-barcoded 5' primer, a second PCR ran roughly 7 to 11 cycles. TCRdb re-derived calls from the 5' RACE reads in MiXCR, one entry per CDR3 protein. The sample carries hundreds of thousands of distinct CDR3 sequences, roughly 49% recorded once. Sequenced material: blood. These receptors originate from a woman aged 55 to 70 in good health.

The CDR3 bases are TGTGCCAGCAGTTTGGTAAGGTGGCAGCAGTTCTTC. Translating it yields CASSLVRWQQFF. This chain joins TRBV28 and TRBJ2-1, with D unclear. V shed 3 bases and J shed 11 bases, with 11 bases lying between them. CDR1 is MDHEN, CDR2 SYDVKM, per germline. This CDR3 is 12 amino acids long. Combining the CDR3 with reference TRBV28 and TRBJ2-1 gives the whole variable domain DVKVTQSSRYLVKRTGEKVFLECVQDMDHENMFWYRQDPGLGLRLIYFSYDVKMKEKGDIPEGYSVSREKKERFSLILESASTNQTSMYLCASSLVRWQQFFGPGTRLTVL.

The V call is TRBV4-3, the J call TRBJ2-2; the D is unclear. Trimming left V 3 bases short and J 0 bases short, with 8 bases between. This CDR3 has 15 amino acids. From germline, CDR1 is LGHNA and CDR2 YSLEER. CDR3 residues: CASSHDLANTGELFF. In DNA form, the CDR3 reads TGCGCCAGCAGCCACGATCTAGCGAACACCGGGGAGCTGTTTTTT.